The source of this T cell receptor (beta chain) is a study of radiotherapy plus CTLA-4 blockade in lung cancer. General study points: Tumor-derived TCR clones expanded in blood after radiotherapy plus ipilimumab.

Losses at the gene ends were 5 bases for V and 3 bases for J; bases not matched to a gene: 7. This CDR3 is built from 14 residues. CDR1 and CDR2 (germline): LNHDA, SQIVND (reference sequence). Details on this clone: Its antigen is not identified.

TCRdb's copy holds only in-frame clones and misses some; the assay was immunoSEQ multiplex PCR. The sample yields about 13,000 clones, about 89% seen once. Chemo-refractory metastatic non-small-cell lung cancer patients underwent focal radiation alongside CTLA-4 blockade with ipilimumab. The sequence came from a human donor with non-small cell lung cancer that progressed on radiotherapy plus ipilimumab. Some clones in this sample may be carry-over from other donors' samples. This material consisted of peripheral blood, taken from a patient treated with radiotherapy plus ipilimumab. J is TRBJ2-7 and V is TRBV19; 7 positions match TRBD1. The CDR3: CASSPRTGNYEQYF. Written as DNA, the CDR3 is TGTGCCAGTAGTCCCCGGACAGGCAACTACGAGCAGTACTTC. Variable domain in full (rest from reference TRBV19 and TRBJ2-7): DGGITQSPKYLFRKEGQNVTLSCEQNLNHDAMYWYRQDPGQGLRLIYYSQIVNDFQKGDIAEGYSVSREKKESFPLTVTSAQKNPTAFYLCASSPRTGNYEQYFGPGTRLTVT.